Presented here are 27 T cell receptor beta chains from one specimen sequenced in a study of OX40 agonist ivuxolimab in advanced cancers. Measured with immunoSEQ multiplex PCR; TCRdb has only the in-frame clones, and not every one. The sample shows 65,000 to 90,000 clones, around 88% of them seen only once. This specimen consisted of CD4+ or CD8+ T cells sorted from blood, obtained in a trial of the OX40 agonist ivuxolimab. These receptor sequences come from an adult with an advanced solid tumor such as melanoma, head and neck, liver or kidney cancer.

The V gene is TRBV6-1, the J gene TRBJ1-4; 7 positions match TRBD1. The germline CDR1 and CDR2 sequences are MNHNS and SASEGT. The V segment lost 6 bases and the J segment 6 bases; nucleotides outside the gene matches: 7. This CDR3 region has 14 residues. CDR3 sequence reads: CASSSGTAYEKLFF. As DNA, the CDR3 is TGTGCCAGCAGCTCCGGGACAGCTTATGAAAAACTGTTTTTT.

V gene TRBV30 combines with J gene TRBJ2-1; TRBD2 aligns across 12 bases. CDR1 is GTSNPN, CDR2 SVGIG, per germline (reference sequence). There are 15 residues in the CDR3. Trimming took 1 base from V and 4 from J; bases not matched to a gene: 2. CDR3 protein: CAWSAGLAGYNEQFF. In nucleotides, the CDR3 is TGTGCCTGGAGTGCCGGACTAGCGGGGTACAATGAGCAGTTCTTC. Drawing the rest from reference TRBV30 and TRBJ2-1, the complete variable domain is SQTIHQWPATLVQPVGSPLSLECTVEGTSNPNLYWYRQAAGRGLQLLFYSVGIGQISSEVPQNLSASRPQDRQFILSSKKLLLSDSGFYLCAWSAGLAGYNEQFFGPGTRLTVL.

The rearrangement joins TRBV25-1 to TRBJ1-1; 8 bases fit TRBD1. The CDR3 totals 16 residues. The J segment lost 0 bases and the V segment lost 6 bases, leaving 9 bases of the junction unmatched. Germline CDR1 is MGHDK and CDR2 is SYGVNS. The CDR3 DNA reads as TGTGCCAGCAGGCCAGGGGGCCTTTCTTTGAACACTGAAGCTTTCTTT. Translation: CASRPGGLSLNTEAFF.

The V and J genes are TRBV28 and TRBJ1-5; the D is unclear. In germline, CDR1 is MDHEN, CDR2 SYDVKM. This CDR3 contains 15 residues. V was shortened by 5 bases and J by 7 bases, with 18 bases between the two germline ends. The CDR3 sequence is CASSPPPTAGQPQHF. The CDR3 nucleotides are TGTGCCAGCAGTCCTCCCCCAACCGCTGGCCAGCCCCAGCATTTT.

V is TRBV11-3 and J is TRBJ2-5; 9 nucleotides line up with TRBD2. The CDR3 spans 15 residues. Germline V gene lookup returns CDR1 SGHNT and CDR2 YENEEA. The V segment lost 8 bases and the J segment 5 bases; nucleotides outside the gene matches: 12. In DNA form, the CDR3 reads TGTGCCAGCTCCCAAGCAGCGGGAGGTTCCGAGACCCAGTACTTC. The encoded protein is CASSQAAGGSETQYF.

V usage is TRBV2 and J usage is TRBJ1-5, with D tentatively TRBD1 (5 bases). The germline V gene has CDR1 SNHLY and CDR2 FYNNEI. This CDR3 spans 15 amino acids. The V end was cut by 7 bases, the J end by 1 base, with 14 bases between. The CDR3 protein is CASTSRAGSNQPQHF. CDR3 in DNA: TGTGCCAGCACCAGCCGGGCAGGGAGCAATCAGCCCCAGCATTTT.

This rearrangement joins TRBV28 to TRBJ2-7; TRBD1 matches at 10 bases. Germline assignment: CDR1 MDHEN and CDR2 SYDVKM. The CDR3 extends over 15 amino acids. The V and J ends lost 4 bases and 2 bases, in that order; junction bases with no gene match: 5. In nucleotides, the CDR3 is TGTGCCAGCAGTTCCCGGGACAGGGGTACCTACGAGCAGTACTTC. Protein sequence: CASSSRDRGTYEQYF.

This clone was seen more than once but under ten times. The chain links TRBV2 to TRBJ2-7; D uncertain. There are 13 residues in the CDR3. Trimming took 8 bases from V and 4 from J, leaving 15 bases between them. From germline, CDR1 is SNHLY and CDR2 FYNNEI. The CDR3 loop is CASRGRGVYEQYF. Here the CDR3 DNA reads TGTGCCAGCCGTGGACGTGGAGTTTACGAGCAGTACTTC.

The CDR3 loop reads CASSLGDRGYGETQYF. CDR3 DNA: TGCGCCAGCAGCTTGGGGGACAGGGGGTATGGGGAGACCCAGTACTTC. The V gene is TRBV5-1, the J gene TRBJ2-5; 11 bases fit TRBD1. The CDR3 runs to 16 residues. Germline V CDR1 and CDR2: SGHRS, YFSETQ. After removal of 0 bases from V and 5 bases from J, the junction contained 6 bases not matched to a gene.

The V and J genes are TRBV19 and TRBJ1-2; D unresolved. Trimming left V 1 base short and J 3 bases short, with 9 bases between. CDR3 length: 14 amino acids. Germline CDR1 reads LNHDA; CDR2 reads SQIVND (reference sequence). CDR3 protein: CASSIVQGDYGYTF. The CDR3 coding sequence is TGTGCCAGTAGTATAGTCCAAGGTGACTATGGCTACACCTTC.

The chain carries TRBV11-2 and TRBJ2-1; D gene ambiguous. The CDR3 runs to 16 residues. The V end was cut by 5 bases, the J end by 0 bases, with 14 bases between. CDR1 and CDR2 (germline): SGHAT, FQNNGV. The CDR3 bases are TGTGCCAGCAGCGGACGAGGCAGGAGCTCCTACAATGAGCAGTTCTTC. Protein sequence: CASSGRGRSSYNEQFF. Supplemented by reference TRBV11-2 and TRBJ2-1, the full variable domain reads EAGVAQSPRYKIIEKRQSVAFWCNPISGHATLYWYQQILGQGPKLLIQFQNNGVVDDSQLPKDRFSAERLKGVDSTLKIQPAKLEDSAVYLCASSGRGRSSYNEQFFGPGTRLTVL.

This chain uses TRBV9 with TRBJ2-2; D gene uncertain. The CDR3 loop spans 14 amino acids. The V gene's germline CDR1 is SGDLS and CDR2 YYNGEE. With 0 bases removed from V and 5 bases from J, the gap between germline ends came to 8 bases. CDR3 in amino acids: CASSVAGPTGELFF. For the CDR3, the DNA is TGTGCCAGCAGCGTAGCCGGACCTACCGGGGAGCTGTTTTTT.

CDR3 nucleotides: TGTGCCAGCAGCGAGACTGGGCCTAGCGGGAGGAATGAGCAGTTCTTC. Amino acid sequence: CASSETGPSGRNEQFF. J is TRBJ2-1 and V is TRBV7-9, with 11 bases lining up with TRBD2. In germline, CDR1 is SEHNR, CDR2 FQNEAQ (reference sequence). With 5 bases clipped from V and 7 bases from J, the junction kept 10 bases outside the gene matches. This CDR3 is 16 amino acids long.

The V gene is TRBV28, the J gene TRBJ2-5, with TRBD2 as a possible D gene (6 bases). CDR3 length equals 14 residues. V shed 2 bases and J shed 2 bases, with 9 bases lying between them. Germline V gene lookup returns CDR1 MDHEN and CDR2 SYDVKM. The CDR3 DNA follows: TGTGCCAGCAGTTTAGGAGGGCTACAAGAGACCCAGTACTTC. This translates into CASSLGGLQETQYF.

The rearrangement uses TRBV20-1 and TRBJ1-2; TRBD1 is a possible D gene (5 bases). V lost 7 bases and J lost 10, with 13 bases in between. This CDR3 spans 10 amino acids. From germline, CDR1 is DFQATT and CDR2 SNEGSKA (reference sequence). This CDR3 reads CSVRQLAYTF. DNA for the CDR3: TGCAGTGTCCGACAGCTCGCCTACACCTTC.

V usage is TRBV7-9 and J usage is TRBJ2-5; D gene ambiguous. Trimming left V 2 bases short and J 5 bases short, with 12 bases between. Germline V gene sequence: CDR1 SEHNR, CDR2 FQNEAQ (reference sequence). CDR3 length: 14 amino acids. As DNA, the CDR3 is TGTGCCAGCAGCTTAAGTGGATGGGTGGAGACCCAGTACTTC. Encoded protein: CASSLSGWVETQYF.

Details on this clone: Other DNA variants within this sample encode the same CDR3. The chain links TRBV19 to TRBJ2-7; TRBD1 matches 7 bases. Trimming removed 4 bases from V and 1 base from J; junction bases left unmatched: 1. The germline gives CDR1 LNHDA, CDR2 SQIVND (reference sequence). CDR3 length equals 13 residues. The CDR3 DNA reads as TGTGCCAGTAGTAAGGGGGCTTCCTACGAGCAGTACTTC. Amino acid sequence: CASSKGASYEQYF.

The genes are TRBV10-2 and TRBJ2-7; TRBD2 aligns across 7 bases. Germline V gives CDR1 WSHSY, CDR2 SAAADI. The CDR3 runs 17 residues. Trimming removed 0 bases from V and 7 bases from J; junction bases left unmatched: 15. The DNA for the CDR3 is TGCGCCAGCAGTGAGTCGACGGAAGGCTCGGGAGCGGGGGAGCAGTACTTC. Translation gives CASSESTEGSGAGEQYF.

The rearrangement links TRBV11-3 to TRBJ2-1, with 9 bases that match TRBD1. The CDR3 sequence is 16 residues long. V trimming: 4 bases; J trimming: 0 bases; junction bases outside the gene matches: 4. Germline CDR1 is SGHNT and CDR2 is YENEEA. The DNA for the CDR3 is TGTGCCAGCAGCTCCGGGACAGGGCGCTCCTACAATGAGCAGTTCTTC. This encodes CASSSGTGRSYNEQFF.

The chain combines TRBV11-3 with TRBJ2-1; 9 bases align to TRBD2. Trimming removed 5 bases from V and 4 bases from J; junction bases left unmatched: 6. The V gene's germline CDR1 is SGHNT and CDR2 YENEEA. The CDR3 contains 15 residues. The CDR3 region has the DNA TGTGCCAGCAGCCTTGGGACTAGCCGATACAATGAGCAGTTCTTC. This encodes CASSLGTSRYNEQFF.

The V and J genes are TRBV5-1 and TRBJ1-4; D possibly corresponds to TRBD1 (5 bases). The germline gives CDR1 SGHRS, CDR2 YFSETQ. The V and J ends lost 3 bases and 4 bases respectively, with 13 bases between them. The CDR3 runs 15 residues. CDR3 sequence: CASSSAGTDNEKLFF. The CDR3 region has the DNA TGCGCCAGCAGCTCCGCCGGGACCGATAATGAAAAACTGTTTTTT.

The J gene is TRBJ2-4, the V gene TRBV29-1; D perhaps matches TRBD2 (5 bases). Per the germline V gene, CDR1 is SQVTM and CDR2 is ANQGSEA. Trimming removed 6 bases at V and 1 base at J, with 16 bases between. This CDR3 contains 15 residues. CDR3 nucleotides: TGCAGCGTGGGGTCCGTGGGAGTTGCCAAAAACATTCAGTACTTC. It is translated as CSVGSVGVAKNIQYF.

The V and J genes are TRBV11-2 and TRBJ1-2, with D uncertain. The CDR3 spans 12 residues. Trimming pared 3 bases from V and 3 bases from J, leaving 5 bases between. Germline values: CDR1 SGHAT, CDR2 FQNNGV. The CDR3 protein is CASSLEDYGYTF. CDR3 in DNA: TGTGCCAGCAGCTTGGAAGACTATGGCTACACCTTC.

The V call is TRBV7-8, the J call TRBJ2-3, with TRBD2 matching 10 bases. The CDR3 length is 16 residues. The V gene end was trimmed by 7 bases and the J gene end by 2 bases; junction bases not matched to a gene: 9. Germline V lookup: CDR1 SGHVS, CDR2 FQNEAQ. The CDR3 coding sequence is TGTGCCAGCACCAACCAAGCGGGAGGGACCACAGATACGCAGTATTTT. Translating gives CASTNQAGGTTDTQYF.

The count of this clone is one. The chain uses TRBV11-2 and TRBJ1-3; D gene unclear. V shed 4 bases and J shed 0 bases, with 7 bases lying between them. Germline CDR1 reads SGHAT; CDR2 reads FQNNGV. CDR3 length equals 14 residues. CDR3 nucleotides: TGTGCCAGCAGCTCGATTACCTCTGGAAACACCATATATTTT. Translation: CASSSITSGNTIYF.

The chain links TRBV19 to TRBJ1-1; tentatively, D is TRBD1 (6 bases). Trimming removed 4 bases at V and 1 base at J, with 13 bases between. The CDR3 spans 15 residues. Germline V gene sequence: CDR1 LNHDA, CDR2 SQIVND (reference sequence). The CDR3 spells CASSTPGHANTEAFF. DNA of the CDR3: TGTGCCAGTAGTACCCCGGGACACGCGAACACTGAAGCTTTCTTT.

This clone was detected once. The CDR3 protein is CAWSSGTRRFF. The CDR3 DNA reads as TGTGCCTGGAGTAGCGGGACACGCCGGTTCTTC. The V gene is TRBV30, the J gene TRBJ2-1; D is perhaps TRBD2 (7 bases). Trimming removed 2 bases at V and 15 bases at J, with 14 bases between. Germline CDR1 GTSNPN, CDR2 SVGIG (reference sequence). The CDR3 has 11 residues.